This T cell receptor beta chain emerged from a study of vaccination and CD4 T cells after COVID-19. As regards this clonotype: Its antigen is not identified.

The treatment here: roughly 10-day PBMC culture with coronavirus spike peptide pools or control peptides (ViraFEST assay). Unexposed donor CD4+ T cells predated the COVID-19 pandemic, collected 2011-2018. The authors isolated CD4+ T cells by negative selection after less than 12 days of culture. The germline V gene has CDR1 SGHTA and CDR2 FQGTGA. CDR3 size: 16 residues. The germline V and J ends were trimmed by 5 bases and 4 bases, with 17 bases remaining between them. With the Oncomine TCR Beta short-read assay, DNA from cultured CD4+ T cells was sequenced. MiXCR was run by TCRdb on the PCR reads, yielding one entry per CDR3 protein. The profile shows approximately 5,800 distinct CDR3 sequences, over 40% of them singletons.

The chain uses TRBV7-3 and TRBJ2-2; weak D call: TRBD1 (7 bases). This receptor was identified in a human donor in good health. Sequenced input: CD4+ T cells from blood, cultured in vitro. The CDR3 protein is CASSPRQGGFTGELFF. In DNA, the CDR3 is TGTGCCAGCAGCCCCCGACAGGGAGGCTTCACCGGGGAGCTGTTTTTT.